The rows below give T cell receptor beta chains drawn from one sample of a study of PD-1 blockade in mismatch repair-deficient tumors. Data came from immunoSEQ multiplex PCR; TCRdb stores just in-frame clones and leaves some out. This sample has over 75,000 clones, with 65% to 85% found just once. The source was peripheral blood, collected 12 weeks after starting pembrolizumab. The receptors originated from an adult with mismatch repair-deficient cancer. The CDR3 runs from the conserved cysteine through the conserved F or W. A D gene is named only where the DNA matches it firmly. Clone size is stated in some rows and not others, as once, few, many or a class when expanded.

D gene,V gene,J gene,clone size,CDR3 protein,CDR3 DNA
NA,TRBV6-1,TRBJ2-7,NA,CASSTQGFYEQYF,TGTGCCAGTTCGACCCAGGGATTCTACGAGCAGTACTTC
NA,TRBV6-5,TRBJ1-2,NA,CASSYSHGDYGYTF,TGTGCCAGCAGTTACTCGCACGGGGATTATGGCTACACCTTC
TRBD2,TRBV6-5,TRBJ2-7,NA,CASTQEGTNEQYF,TGTGCCAGCACCCAGGAGGGGACTAACGAGCAGTACTTC
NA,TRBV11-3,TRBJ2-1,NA,CASSLDQPGMSEQFF,TGTGCCAGCAGCTTAGATCAACCCGGGATGAGTGAGCAGTTCTTC
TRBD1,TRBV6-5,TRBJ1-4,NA,CASSYRQGAEKLFF,TGTGCCAGCAGTTACCGGCAGGGGGCTGAAAAACTGTTTTTT
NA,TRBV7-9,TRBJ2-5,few,CASSIDRFQETQYF,TGTGCCAGCAGCATCGACAGATTTCAAGAGACCCAGTACTTC
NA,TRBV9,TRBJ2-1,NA,CASSVEVGTYNEQFF,TGTGCCAGCAGCGTAGAGGTTGGAACCTACAATGAGCAGTTCTTC
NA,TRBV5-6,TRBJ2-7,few,CASSLAAFFGDEQYF,TGTGCCAGCAGCTTGGCCGCTTTCTTCGGCGACGAGCAGTACTTC
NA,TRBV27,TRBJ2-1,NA,CASSFFAGLPSEQFF,TGTGCCAGCAGTTTCTTTGCGGGACTCCCTAGTGAGCAGTTCTTC
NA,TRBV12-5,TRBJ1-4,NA,CASGLEGWNEKLFF,TGTGCTAGTGGTTTGGAGGGGTGGAATGAAAAACTGTTTTTT
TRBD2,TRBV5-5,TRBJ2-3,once,CASSAGTSGRGDTQYF,TGTGCCAGCAGCGCGGGGACTAGCGGGAGGGGAGATACGCAGTATTTT
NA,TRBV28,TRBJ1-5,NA,CASRSPVNQPQHF,TGTGCCAGCAGGTCGCCAGTCAATCAGCCCCAGCATTTT
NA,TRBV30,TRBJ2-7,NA,CAWSERSPYEQYF,TGTGCCTGGAGTGAGCGGAGTCCTTACGAGCAGTACTTC
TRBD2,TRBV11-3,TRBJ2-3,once,CASSLRLAGDTSTDTQYF,TGTGCCAGCAGCTTAAGGCTAGCGGGAGATACTAGCACAGATACGCAGTATTTT
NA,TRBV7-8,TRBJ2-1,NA,CASSSKGGSGGHYNEQFF,TGTGCCAGCAGCTCAAAAGGGGGTTCCGGAGGGCACTACAATGAGCAGTTCTTC
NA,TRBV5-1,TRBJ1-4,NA,CASSFFWGAEKLFF,TGCGCCAGCAGCTTTTTTTGGGGGGCTGAAAAACTGTTTTTT
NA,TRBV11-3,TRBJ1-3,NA,CASSCTRRTREAVRNTIYF,TGTGCCAGCAGCTGCACCCGGCGGACTAGGGAGGCCGTGAGAAACACCATATATTTT
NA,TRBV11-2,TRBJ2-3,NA,CASSAYIRGGGTDTQYF,TGTGCCAGCAGCGCCTACATCAGGGGAGGGGGCACAGATACGCAGTATTTT
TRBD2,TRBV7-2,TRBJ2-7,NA,CASSFTSGPYEQYF,TGTGCCAGCAGCTTTACTAGCGGACCCTACGAGCAGTACTTC
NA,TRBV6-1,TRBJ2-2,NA,CASSESGELFF,TGTGCCAGCAGTGAATCCGGGGAGCTGTTTTTT
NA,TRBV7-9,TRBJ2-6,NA,CASSLPSGANVLTF,TGTGCCAGCAGCTTACCCTCTGGGGCCAACGTCCTGACTTTC
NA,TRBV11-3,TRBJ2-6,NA,CASSIRVWGANVLTF,TGTGCCAGCAGCATCAGGGTTTGGGGGGCCAACGTCCTGACTTTC
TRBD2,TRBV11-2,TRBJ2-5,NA,CASSLNGGGQETQYF,TGTGCCAGCAGCTTAAATGGCGGGGGGCAAGAGACCCAGTACTTC
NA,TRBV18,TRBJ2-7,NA,CASSQQSSYEQYF,TGTGCCAGCTCGCAACAGAGCTCCTACGAGCAGTACTTC
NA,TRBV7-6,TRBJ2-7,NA,CATQRDEQYF,TGTGCCACCCAGAGGGACGAGCAGTACTTC
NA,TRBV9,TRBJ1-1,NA,CASSAGARNTEAFF,TGTGCCAGCAGCGCCGGGGCGAGGAACACTGAAGCTTTCTTT
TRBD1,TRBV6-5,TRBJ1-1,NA,CASSSSNDRVGGFF,TGTGCCAGCAGTTCCTCTAATGACAGGGTCGGAGGTTTCTTT
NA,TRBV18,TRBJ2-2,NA,CASSPGRGANTGELFF,TGTGCCAGCTCCCCAGGGCGGGGAGCGAACACCGGGGAGCTGTTTTTT
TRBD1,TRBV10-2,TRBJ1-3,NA,CASTRTGDTIYF,TGCGCCAGCACTCGAACAGGGGACACCATATATTTT
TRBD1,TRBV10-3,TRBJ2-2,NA,CAISGDRDTGELFF,TGTGCCATCAGTGGGGACAGGGATACCGGGGAGCTGTTTTTT
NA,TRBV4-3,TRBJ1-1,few,CASSREGSTEAFF,TGCGCCAGCAGCCGAGAGGGAAGCACTGAAGCTTTCTTT
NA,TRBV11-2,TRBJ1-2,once,CASSFEGDHYGYTF,TGTGCCAGCAGCTTCGAGGGGGACCACTATGGCTACACCTTC
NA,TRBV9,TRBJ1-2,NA,CASSVEDSPSYGYTF,TGTGCCAGCAGCGTAGAGGACAGTCCGAGCTATGGCTACACCTTC
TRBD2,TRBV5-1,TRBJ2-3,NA,CASSFTGGRTDTQYF,TGCGCCAGCAGCTTCACGGGAGGACGCACAGATACGCAGTATTTT
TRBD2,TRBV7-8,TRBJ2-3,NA,CASSSTPGLANTDTQYF,TGTGCCAGCAGCTCAACCCCGGGACTAGCTAACACAGATACGCAGTATTTT
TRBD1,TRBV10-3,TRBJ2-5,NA,CAISETGQGRKETQYF,TGTGCCATCAGTGAGACTGGACAGGGCAGGAAAGAGACCCAGTACTTC
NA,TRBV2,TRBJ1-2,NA,CASSVGGTNYGYTF,TGTGCCAGCAGTGTAGGCGGTACTAACTATGGCTACACCTTC
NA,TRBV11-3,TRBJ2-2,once,CASSLDLGSGELFF,TGTGCCAGCAGCTTAGATTTGGGGTCCGGGGAGCTGTTTTTT
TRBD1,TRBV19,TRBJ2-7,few,CATTDRGEGEQYF,TGTGCCACCACGGACAGGGGTGAGGGCGAGCAGTACTTC
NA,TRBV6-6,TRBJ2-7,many,CASSPDVYEQYF,TGTGCCAGCAGTCCCGACGTCTACGAGCAGTACTTC
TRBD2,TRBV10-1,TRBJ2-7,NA,CASSESNPLGTSGRADEQYF,TGCGCCAGCAGTGAGTCGAATCCACTTGGGACTAGCGGGAGGGCTGACGAGCAGTACTTC
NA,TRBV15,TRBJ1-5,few,CATSIGSNQPQHF,TGTGCCACCAGCATCGGAAGCAATCAGCCCCAGCATTTT
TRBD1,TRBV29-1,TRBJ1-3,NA,CSVSDRAPGNTIYF,TGCAGCGTTTCGGACAGGGCGCCAGGAAACACCATATATTTT
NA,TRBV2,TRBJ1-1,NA,CASSDVTGNTEAFF,TGTGCCAGCAGTGATGTGACGGGGAACACTGAAGCTTTCTTT